This T cell receptor (beta chain) is from a study of blood T cell repertoires in COVID-19. About the study: Acute and convalescent COVID-19 samples came from the United States, Italy and Spain. The analysed material was cDNA or gDNA that came from T cells, B-cell-depleted T cells, or PBMCs.

Germline CDR1 SEHNR, CDR2 FQNEAQ (reference sequence). This CDR3 contains 15 residues. Trimming pared 5 bases from V and 0 bases from J, leaving 13 bases between. Per the original methods: Amplification from reference gene primers served as the basis for estimated nucleated cell counts. Sequencing was performed with immunoSEQ multiplex PCR; in TCRdb, only in-frame clones are kept and a portion is missing. V, J and clone size were drawn from that table, and D and trimming were deduced from the DNA. The sample includes roughly 200,000 clones, 88% seen only once; the top ten take approximately 5.5%. The TCR originated in a man aged 40-50 years with active or convalescent COVID-19. This sequence joins TRBV7-9 and TRBJ1-1, with D possibly TRBD1 on 6 matching bases. Sequenced input: peripheral blood. CDR3 in amino acids: CASSTTDSMNTEAFF. The CDR3, as DNA: TGTGCCAGCAGCACCACGGACAGTATGAACACTGAAGCTTTCTTT.